This T cell receptor (beta chain) derives from a study of siplizumab effects on memory and regulatory T cells. Per individual sample, 9.9 x 10^4 or so TCR templates were assayed. Using immunoSEQ multiplex PCR, the repertoire was profiled, and TCRdb retains in-frame clones only, with some absent. The table has about 82,000 clones, 80% to 90% seen once. By share of the sample, this clone is medium-sized. Its antigen is undetermined. The study, taken as a whole, reports: Naive T cells seemed more diverse than memory cells and seemed major alloresponse contributors.

The CDR3 sequence is 19 residues long. The trim removed 0 bases at V and 3 bases at J, leaving 13 bases unmatched. Germline assignment: CDR1 MGHRA and CDR2 YSYEKL. The J gene is TRBJ2-3, the V gene TRBV4-1, with 9 bases identical to TRBD2. The sample consisted of Tregs sorted from blood. The source is a human donor in good health. The CDR3 DNA is TGCGCCAGCAGCCAAGATAAGTTTAGCGGGGGATTATCGACAGATACGCAGTATTTT. Translation: CASSQDKFSGGLSTDTQYF.